Here is one TCR beta chain with its context. Antigen specificity is unknown. Trimming removed 4 bases from V and 0 bases from J, with 10 bases in between. This CDR3 region has 15 residues. Germline assignment: CDR1 SEHNR and CDR2 FQNEAQ (reference sequence). This sample was included in a study of T cells in localized non-small cell lung cancer. TCRdb keeps only in-frame clones here, not all; method: immunoSEQ multiplex PCR. This table holds about 36,000 clones, roughly 85% found once. General study results and limits: The study detected a median roughly 61 of the top 100 tumor clones in adjacent lung. An association was observed between higher blood T cell density and longer overall survival. Because only a single region of the tumor was sequenced, heterogeneity remains possible. Clonality peaked in uninvolved adjacent lung rather than tumor.

V and J are TRBV7-9 and TRBJ2-1; D is uncertain. The receptor was isolated from a woman aged 40 to 75 with stage I lung adenocarcinoma. The specimen comprised peripheral blood, sampled before any cancer treatment. CDR3 region: CASSSIESSYNEQFF. The DNA of the CDR3 is TGTGCCAGCAGCTCAATAGAGAGCTCCTACAATGAGCAGTTCTTC.